The next 9 T cell receptor delta chains were all read from a single sample in a study of gamma-delta T cells after stem cell transplantation. TCRdb made new clone calls on the RT-PCR reads using CATT. The sample has 1,900 or so delta-chain clones, over 15% seen once. Sequencing was performed on gamma-delta T cells. The receptor source for this set is a human donor. It is not recorded whose cells these are; they may come from a transplant donor.

This clone was seen a handful of times. This DNA's translation differs at residue 4 from TCRdb's protein, which comes from a much larger clone; a read error is likely, and the protein shown is translated from the DNA. The chain joins TRDV3 to TRDJ1, with D possibly TRDD2 on 6 matching bases. V lost 1 base, J lost 0 bases, and 15 bases lay in between. The CDR3 loop spans 15 amino acids. Germline V lookup: CDR1 TVYSNPD, CDR2 GDNSRS (reference sequence). In DNA, the CDR3 is TGTGCCTTTACACTCCTTCCGCTGTACACCGATAAACTCATCTTT. Translation: CAFTLLPLYTDKLIF.

Turning to this clone: The junction does not match germline at one end; this may be a read error. V gene TRDV1 combines with J gene TRDJ1; 7 nucleotides align to TRDD3. CDR1 and CDR2 (germline): TSWWSYY, QGS. The CDR3 runs 21 residues. The CDR3: CAIGEWWRSYWGSGYTDKLIF. The CDR3 DNA reads TGTGCTATTGGGGAATGGTGGAGATCGTACTGGGGAAGTGGGTACACCGATAAACTCATCTTT.

This clone was found once. J gene calling gave no result, while the V gene is TRDV2. This CDR3 has 13 amino acids. Germline-derived CDR1 and CDR2 are GEAIGNYY and EKD. The CDR3 DNA is TGTGCCTGTGACTCTCTCGGGTTCGATAACCTCACCTTT. Its protein product is CACDSLGFDNLTF.

This clone rates as medium-sized (0.01 to 0.1%). The protein TCRdb lists belongs to a much larger clone and differs from this DNA's translation at residue 11, which points to a read error; the protein shown is made from the DNA. The rearrangement joins TRDV2 to TRDJ1, with D maybe TRDD3 (6 bases). The germline V and J ends were trimmed by 0 bases and 9 bases, with 16 bases remaining between them. The germline V gene encodes CDR1 GEAIGNYY and CDR2 EKD. The length of the CDR3 is 14 residues. CDR3 sequence: CACDTVSGERQLIF. CDR3 coding DNA: TGTGCCTGTGACACCGTGTCGGGGGAGAGGCAACTCATCTTT.

This clone came up a few times. Just one base apart from a much larger clone, this may be a read error. For the CDR3, the DNA is TGTGCTCTTGGGCTCACAGCGCGGGAGGCCTTCTCCTATAAAGGGGGATACGCAGTTCATCAATACACCGATAAACTCATCTTT. This gives the protein CALGLTAREAFSYKGGYAVHQYTDKLIF. The chain combines TRDV1 with TRDJ1; 10 bases line up with TRDD3. The CDR3 is 28 amino acids. V shed 5 bases and J 0 bases; nucleotides not matched to a gene: 42. In germline, CDR1 is TSWWSYY, CDR2 QGS.

This clone has only a few counts. The amino acid sequence in TCRdb belongs to a much larger clone and departs from this DNA's translation at residue 12, likely a sequencing read error; the sequence shown is translated from the DNA. This chain connects TRDV2 to TRDJ3; 13 bases line up with TRDD3. The CDR3 runs 19 residues. Germline trimming cut 4 bases from V and 5 bases from J; bases unmatched to any gene: 10. The germline V gene encodes CDR1 GEAIGNYY and CDR2 EKD. The CDR3 loop is CACDLLGDTGSRDTRQMFF. In DNA form, the CDR3 reads TGTGCCTGTGATCTACTGGGGGATACGGGGTCCAGGGACACCCGACAGATGTTTTTC.

This clone turned up a few times. The protein TCRdb gives is from a much larger clone and does not agree with this DNA's translation at residue 8, likely a read error; the protein shown here comes from the DNA. This CDR3 is CACDKIRNGDINTDKLIF. DNA of the CDR3: TGTGCCTGTGACAAAATTCGTAATGGGGACATAAACACCGATAAACTCATCTTT. The chain is built from TRDV2 and TRDJ1, with D possibly being TRDD3 (5 bases). Germline loops: CDR1 GEAIGNYY, CDR2 EKD. The V end lost 2 bases, the J end lost 0 bases, and 21 bases lay between the germline ends. This CDR3 region has 18 residues.

By frequency in the sample, this clone is medium-sized. A single base separates this from a much larger clone, so it may be a read error. J is TRDJ1 and V is TRDV2, with D perhaps TRDD3 (6 bases). Germline loops: CDR1 GEAIGNYY, CDR2 EKD. V was clipped by 0 bases and J by 2 bases, with 21 bases between them. CDR3 size: 18 residues. CDR3 DNA: TGTGCCTGTGACACCGGTGGGGGTCCCCCCTATGGGACCGATAAACTCATCTTT. Its protein is CACDTGGGPPYGTDKLIF.

J is TRDJ3 and V is TRDV2, with 11 positions matching TRDD3. CDR3 length: 21 residues. Trimming removed 0 bases from V and 0 bases from J; junction bases left unmatched: 9. Germline V CDR1 and CDR2: GEAIGNYY, EKD. CDR3 sequence reads: CACDTILGDSRSSWDTRQMFF. The CDR3 nucleotides read TGTGCCTGTGACACCATACTGGGGGATAGCCGAAGCTCCTGGGACACCCGACAGATGTTTTTC.